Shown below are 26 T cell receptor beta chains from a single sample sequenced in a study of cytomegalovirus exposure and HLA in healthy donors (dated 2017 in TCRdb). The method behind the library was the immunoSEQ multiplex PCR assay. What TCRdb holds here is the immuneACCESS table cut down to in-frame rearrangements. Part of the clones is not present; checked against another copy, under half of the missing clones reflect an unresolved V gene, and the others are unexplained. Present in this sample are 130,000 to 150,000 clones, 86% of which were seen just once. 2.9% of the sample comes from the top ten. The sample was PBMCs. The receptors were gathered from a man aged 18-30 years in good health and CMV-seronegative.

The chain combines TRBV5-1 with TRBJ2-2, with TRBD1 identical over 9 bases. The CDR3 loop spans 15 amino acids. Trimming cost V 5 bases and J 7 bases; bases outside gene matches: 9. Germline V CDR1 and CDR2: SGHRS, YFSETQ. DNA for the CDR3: TGCGCCAGCAGTTACGCGGGACAGGGTGGCGGGGAGCTGTTTTTT. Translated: CASSYAGQGGGELFF.

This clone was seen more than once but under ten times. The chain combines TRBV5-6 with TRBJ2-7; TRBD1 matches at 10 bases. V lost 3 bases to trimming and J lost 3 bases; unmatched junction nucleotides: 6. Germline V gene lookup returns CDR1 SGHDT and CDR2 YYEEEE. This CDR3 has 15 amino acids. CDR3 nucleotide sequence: TGTGCCAGCAGCTCCCGGGACAGGGGAATCTACGAGCAGTACTTC. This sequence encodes CASSSRDRGIYEQYF.

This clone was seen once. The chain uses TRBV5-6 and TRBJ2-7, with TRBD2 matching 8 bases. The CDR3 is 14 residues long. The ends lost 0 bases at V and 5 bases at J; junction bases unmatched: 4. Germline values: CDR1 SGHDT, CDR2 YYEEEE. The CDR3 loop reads CASSLVGGENEQYF. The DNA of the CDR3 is TGTGCCAGCAGCTTGGTCGGGGGGGAGAACGAGCAGTACTTC.

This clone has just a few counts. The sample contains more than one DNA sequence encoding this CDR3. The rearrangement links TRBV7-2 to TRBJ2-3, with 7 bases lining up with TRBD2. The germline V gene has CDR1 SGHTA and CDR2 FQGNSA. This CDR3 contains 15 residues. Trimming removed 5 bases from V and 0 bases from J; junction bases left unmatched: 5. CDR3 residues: CASSLSGDSTDTQYF. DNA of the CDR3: TGTGCCAGCAGCCTAAGCGGGGATAGCACAGATACGCAGTATTTT.

The CDR3 spells CASSFLRDSYYNEQFF. The DNA for the CDR3 is TGTGCCAGCAGCTTCCTCCGGGACAGTTACTACAATGAGCAGTTCTTC. The gene calls are TRBV7-8 and TRBJ2-1; 7 bases are shared with TRBD1. The CDR3 totals 16 residues. The V gene end was trimmed by 3 bases and the J gene end by 3 bases; junction bases not matched to a gene: 8. Germline CDR1 is SGHVS and CDR2 is FQNEAQ.

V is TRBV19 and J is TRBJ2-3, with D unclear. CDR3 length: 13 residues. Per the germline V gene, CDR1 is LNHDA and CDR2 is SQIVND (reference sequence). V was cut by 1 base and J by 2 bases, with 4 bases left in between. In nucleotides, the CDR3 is TGTGCCAGTAGTATAGGGGCCACAGATACGCAGTATTTT. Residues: CASSIGATDTQYF.

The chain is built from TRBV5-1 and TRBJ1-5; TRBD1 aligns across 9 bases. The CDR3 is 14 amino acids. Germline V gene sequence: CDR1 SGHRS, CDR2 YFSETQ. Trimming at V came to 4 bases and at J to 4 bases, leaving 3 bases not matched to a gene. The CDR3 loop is CASSLGTGNQPQHF. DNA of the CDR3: TGCGCCAGCAGCCTCGGGACAGGGAATCAGCCCCAGCATTTT.

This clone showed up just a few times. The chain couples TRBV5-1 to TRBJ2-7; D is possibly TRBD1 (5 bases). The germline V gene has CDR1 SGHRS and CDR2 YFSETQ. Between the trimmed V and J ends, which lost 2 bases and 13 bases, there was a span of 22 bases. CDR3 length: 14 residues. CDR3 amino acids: CASSFALQGLPQYF. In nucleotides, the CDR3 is TGCGCCAGCAGCTTCGCCCTTCAGGGCCTCCCGCAATACTTC.

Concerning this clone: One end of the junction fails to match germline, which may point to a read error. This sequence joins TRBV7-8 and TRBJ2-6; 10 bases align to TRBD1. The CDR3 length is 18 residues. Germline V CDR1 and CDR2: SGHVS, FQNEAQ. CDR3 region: CASNLPGQGRSGANVLTF. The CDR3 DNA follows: TGTGCCAGCAACTTACCGGGACAGGGGCGGTCTGGGGCCAACGTCCTGACTTTC. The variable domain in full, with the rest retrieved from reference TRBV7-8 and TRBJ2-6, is GAGVSQSPRYKVAKRGQDVALRCDPISGHVSLFWYQQALGQGPEFLTYFQNEAQLDKSGLPSDRFFAERPEGSVSTLKIQRTQQEDSAVYLCASNLPGQGRSGANVLTFGAGSRLTVL.

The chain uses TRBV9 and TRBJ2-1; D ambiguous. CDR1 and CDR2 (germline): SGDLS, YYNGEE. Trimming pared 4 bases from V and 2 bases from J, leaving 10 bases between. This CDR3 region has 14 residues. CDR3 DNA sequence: TGTGCCAGCAGCACAGCAGTCGCCTACAATGAGCAGTTCTTC. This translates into CASSTAVAYNEQFF.

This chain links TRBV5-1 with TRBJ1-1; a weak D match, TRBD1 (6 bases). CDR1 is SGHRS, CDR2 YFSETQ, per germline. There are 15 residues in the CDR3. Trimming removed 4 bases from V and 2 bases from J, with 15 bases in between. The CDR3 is CASSGGRGRNTEAFF. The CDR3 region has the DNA TGCGCCAGCAGCGGAGGGCGGGGGCGAAACACTGAAGCTTTCTTT.

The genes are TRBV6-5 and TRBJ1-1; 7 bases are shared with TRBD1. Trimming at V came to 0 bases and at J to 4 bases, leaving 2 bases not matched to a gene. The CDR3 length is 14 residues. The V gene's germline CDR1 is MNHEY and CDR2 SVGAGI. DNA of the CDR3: TGTGCCAGCAGTTACTCGCCAGGGGGCACTGAAGCTTTCTTT. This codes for CASSYSPGGTEAFF.

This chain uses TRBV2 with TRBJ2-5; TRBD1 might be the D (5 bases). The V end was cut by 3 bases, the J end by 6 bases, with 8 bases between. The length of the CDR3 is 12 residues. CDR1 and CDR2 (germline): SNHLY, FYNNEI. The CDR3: CASSDRVKTQYF. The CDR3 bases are TGTGCCAGCAGTGACAGGGTTAAGACCCAGTACTTC.

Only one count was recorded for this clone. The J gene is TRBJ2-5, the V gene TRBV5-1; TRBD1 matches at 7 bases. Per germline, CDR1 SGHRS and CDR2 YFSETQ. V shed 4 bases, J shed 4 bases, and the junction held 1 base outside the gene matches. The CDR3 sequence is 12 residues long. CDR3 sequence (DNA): TGCGCCAGCAGCCGGGACAGAGAGACCCAGTACTTC. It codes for CASSRDRETQYF.

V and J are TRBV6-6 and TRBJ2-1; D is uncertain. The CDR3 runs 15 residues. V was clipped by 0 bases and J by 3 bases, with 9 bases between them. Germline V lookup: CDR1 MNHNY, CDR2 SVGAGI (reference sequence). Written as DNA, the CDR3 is TGTGCCAGCAGTTACTCCTCGGCGGTCTACAATGAGCAGTTCTTC. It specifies CASSYSSAVYNEQFF.

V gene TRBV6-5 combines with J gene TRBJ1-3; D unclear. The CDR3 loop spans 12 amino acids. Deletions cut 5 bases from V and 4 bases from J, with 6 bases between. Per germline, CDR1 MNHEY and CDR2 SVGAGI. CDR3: CASSPRGNTIYF. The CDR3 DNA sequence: TGTGCCAGCAGTCCCAGGGGAAACACCATATATTTT.

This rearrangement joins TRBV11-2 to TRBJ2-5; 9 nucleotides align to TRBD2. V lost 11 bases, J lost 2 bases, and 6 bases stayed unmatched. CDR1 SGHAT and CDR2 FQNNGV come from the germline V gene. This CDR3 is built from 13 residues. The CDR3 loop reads CAVRAGGQETQYF. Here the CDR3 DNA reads TGTGCCGTTCGAGCGGGGGGTCAAGAGACCCAGTACTTC.

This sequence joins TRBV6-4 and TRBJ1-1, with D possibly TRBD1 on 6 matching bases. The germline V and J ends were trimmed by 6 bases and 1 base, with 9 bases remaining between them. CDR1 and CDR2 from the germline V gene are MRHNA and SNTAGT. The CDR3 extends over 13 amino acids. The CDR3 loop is CASSWTANTEAFF. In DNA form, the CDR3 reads TGTGCCAGCAGCTGGACAGCGAACACTGAAGCTTTCTTT.

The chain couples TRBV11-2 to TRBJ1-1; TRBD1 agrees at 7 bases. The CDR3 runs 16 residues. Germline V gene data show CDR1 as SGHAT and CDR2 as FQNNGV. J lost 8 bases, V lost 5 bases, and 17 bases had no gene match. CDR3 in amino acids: CASSPRQGKNPPEAFF. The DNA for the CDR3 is TGTGCCAGCAGCCCTCGACAGGGAAAGAATCCGCCGGAAGCTTTCTTT.

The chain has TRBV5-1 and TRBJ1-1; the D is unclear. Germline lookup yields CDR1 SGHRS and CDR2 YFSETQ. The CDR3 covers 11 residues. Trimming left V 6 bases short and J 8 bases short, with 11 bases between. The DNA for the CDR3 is TGCGCCAGCACAGACTTTAAAGAAGCTTTCTTT. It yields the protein CASTDFKEAFF.

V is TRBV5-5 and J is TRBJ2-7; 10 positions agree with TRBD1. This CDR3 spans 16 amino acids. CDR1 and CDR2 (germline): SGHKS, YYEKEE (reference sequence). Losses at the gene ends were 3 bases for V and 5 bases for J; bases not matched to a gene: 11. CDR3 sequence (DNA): TGTGCCAGCAGCTCCAAGGACAGGGGGTCGCCCGACGAGCAGTACTTC. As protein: CASSSKDRGSPDEQYF.

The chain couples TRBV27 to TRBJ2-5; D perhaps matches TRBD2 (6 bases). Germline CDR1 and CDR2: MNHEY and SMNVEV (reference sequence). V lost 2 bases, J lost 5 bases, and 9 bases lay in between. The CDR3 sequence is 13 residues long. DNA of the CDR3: TGTGCCAGCAGTTTAGCGGGAACGGAGACCCAGTACTTC. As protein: CASSLAGTETQYF.

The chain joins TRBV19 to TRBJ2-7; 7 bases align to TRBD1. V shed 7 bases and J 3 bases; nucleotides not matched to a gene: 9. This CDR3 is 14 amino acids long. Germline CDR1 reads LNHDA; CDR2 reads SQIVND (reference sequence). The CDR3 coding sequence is TGTGCCAGTAAGTCGGGACAGTTAGGCTACGAGCAGTACTTC. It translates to CASKSGQLGYEQYF. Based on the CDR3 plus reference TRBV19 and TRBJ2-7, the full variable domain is DGGITQSPKYLFRKEGQNVTLSCEQNLNHDAMYWYRQDPGQGLRLIYYSQIVNDFQKGDIAEGYSVSREKKESFPLTVTSAQKNPTAFYLCASKSGQLGYEQYFGPGTRLTVT.

This chain's CDR3 is CASSKEGRTGELFF. The CDR3 bases are TGTGCCAGCAGTAAGGAGGGGCGCACCGGGGAGCTGTTTTTT. The V and J genes are TRBV5-4 and TRBJ2-2; D may be TRBD2 (6 bases). The V gene lost 5 bases and the J gene lost 4 bases, with 12 bases spanning the gap. This CDR3 spans 14 amino acids. Germline V gene data show CDR1 as SGHNT and CDR2 as YYREEE (reference sequence). The complete variable domain, with remaining parts taken from reference TRBV5-4 and TRBJ2-2, reads ETGVTQSPTHLIKTRGQQVTLRCSSQSGHNTVSWYQQALGQGPQFIFQYYREEENGRGNFPPRFSGLQFPNYSSELNVNALELDDSALYLCASSKEGRTGELFFGEGSRLTVL.

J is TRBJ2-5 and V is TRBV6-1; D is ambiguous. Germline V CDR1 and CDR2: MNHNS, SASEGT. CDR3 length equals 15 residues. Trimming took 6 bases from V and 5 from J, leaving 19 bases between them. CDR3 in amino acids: CASRMAPQVVETQYF. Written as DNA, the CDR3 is TGTGCCAGCAGGATGGCCCCGCAAGTGGTGGAGACCCAGTACTTC.

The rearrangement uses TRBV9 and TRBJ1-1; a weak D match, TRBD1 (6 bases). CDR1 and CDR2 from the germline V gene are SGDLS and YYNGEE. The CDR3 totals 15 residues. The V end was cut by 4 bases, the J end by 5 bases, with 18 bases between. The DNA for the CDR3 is TGTGCCAGCAGCCCGTCGGGCGGGGGCGGAACTGAAGCTTTCTTT. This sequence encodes CASSPSGGGGTEAFF. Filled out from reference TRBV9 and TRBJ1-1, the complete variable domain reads DSGVTQTPKHLITATGQRVTLRCSPRSGDLSVYWYQQSLDQGLQFLIQYYNGEERAKGNILERFSAQQFPDLHSELNLSSLELGDSALYFCASSPSGGGGTEAFFGQGTRLTVV.